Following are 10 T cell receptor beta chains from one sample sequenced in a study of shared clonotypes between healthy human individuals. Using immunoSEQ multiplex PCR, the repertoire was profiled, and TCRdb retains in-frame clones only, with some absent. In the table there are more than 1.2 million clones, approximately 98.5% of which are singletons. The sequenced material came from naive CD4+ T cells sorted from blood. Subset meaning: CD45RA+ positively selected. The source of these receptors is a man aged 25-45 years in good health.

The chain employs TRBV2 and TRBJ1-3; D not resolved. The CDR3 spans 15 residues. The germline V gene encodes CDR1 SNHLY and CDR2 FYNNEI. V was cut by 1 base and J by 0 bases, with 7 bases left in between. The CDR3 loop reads CASSEGELSGNTIYF. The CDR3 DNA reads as TGTGCCAGCAGTGAAGGGGAACTCTCTGGAAACACCATATATTTT.

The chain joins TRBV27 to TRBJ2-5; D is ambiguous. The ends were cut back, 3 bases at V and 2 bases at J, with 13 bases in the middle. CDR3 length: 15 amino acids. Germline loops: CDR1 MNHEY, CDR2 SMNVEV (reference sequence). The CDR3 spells CASSFSSHRQETQYF. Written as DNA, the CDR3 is TGTGCCAGCAGTTTCTCCTCACACAGACAAGAGACCCAGTACTTC.

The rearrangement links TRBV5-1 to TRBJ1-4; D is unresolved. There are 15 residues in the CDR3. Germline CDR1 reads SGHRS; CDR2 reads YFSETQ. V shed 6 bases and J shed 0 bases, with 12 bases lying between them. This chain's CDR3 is CASTPTGTTNEKLFF. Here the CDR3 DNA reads TGCGCCAGCACCCCGACCGGGACAACTAATGAAAAACTGTTTTTT.

CDR3 region: CASSGHSRDQPQHF. The CDR3 nucleotides read TGTGCCAGCAGTGGGCATTCTCGCGATCAGCCCCAGCATTTT. The V and J genes are TRBV2 and TRBJ1-5; D is unresolved. The length of the CDR3 is 14 residues. The germline CDR1 and CDR2 sequences are SNHLY and FYNNEI. V was shortened by 4 bases and J by 5 bases, with 12 bases between the two germline ends. The variable domain in full, completed from reference TRBV2 and TRBJ1-5, reads EPEVTQTPSHQVTQMGQEVILRCVPISNHLYFYWYRQILGQKVEFLVSFYNNEISEKSEIFDDQFSVERPDGSNFTLKIRSTKLEDSAMYFCASSGHSRDQPQHFGDGTRLSIL.

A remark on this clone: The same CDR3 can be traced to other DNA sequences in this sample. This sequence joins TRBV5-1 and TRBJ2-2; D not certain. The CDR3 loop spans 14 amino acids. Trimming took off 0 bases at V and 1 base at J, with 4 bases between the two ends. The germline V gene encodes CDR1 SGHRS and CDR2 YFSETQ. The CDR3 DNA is TGCGCCAGCAGCTTGGCACAGAACACCGGGGAGCTGTTTTTT. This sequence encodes CASSLAQNTGELFF.

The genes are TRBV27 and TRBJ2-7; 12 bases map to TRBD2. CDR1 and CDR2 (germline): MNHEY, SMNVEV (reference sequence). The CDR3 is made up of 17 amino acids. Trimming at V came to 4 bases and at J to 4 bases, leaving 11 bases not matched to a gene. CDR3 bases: TGTGCCAGCAGTTCCTTAACTGGACTAGCGGGAAGGTACGAGCAGTACTTC. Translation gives CASSSLTGLAGRYEQYF.

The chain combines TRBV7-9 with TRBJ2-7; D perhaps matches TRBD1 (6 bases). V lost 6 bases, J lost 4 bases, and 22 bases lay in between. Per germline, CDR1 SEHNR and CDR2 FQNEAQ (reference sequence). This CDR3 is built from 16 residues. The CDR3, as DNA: TGTGCCAGCAGTCCTTCACTTGGGGGCGAATCTTACGAGCAGTACTTC. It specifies CASSPSLGGESYEQYF.

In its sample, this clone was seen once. CDR3 sequence: CASRMDRGRVEQYF. DNA of the CDR3: TGTGCCAGCAGGATGGACAGGGGGCGCGTCGAGCAGTACTTC. This chain links TRBV28 with TRBJ2-7; TRBD1 matches at 11 bases. This CDR3 region has 14 residues. The J segment lost 6 bases and the V segment lost 6 bases, leaving 7 bases of the junction unmatched. Germline CDR1 reads MDHEN; CDR2 reads SYDVKM.

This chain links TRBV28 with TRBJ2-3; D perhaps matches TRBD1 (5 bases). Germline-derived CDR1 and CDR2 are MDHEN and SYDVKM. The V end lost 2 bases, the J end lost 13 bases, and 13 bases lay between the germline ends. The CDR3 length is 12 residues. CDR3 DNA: TGTGCCAGCAGTTTAGGTGGGGCTTCGGAGTATTTT. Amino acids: CASSLGGASEYF. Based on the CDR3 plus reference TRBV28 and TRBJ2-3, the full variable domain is DVKVTQSSRYLVKRTGEKVFLECVQDMDHENMFWYRQDPGLGLRLIYFSYDVKMKEKGDIPEGYSVSREKKERFSLILESASTNQTSMYLCASSLGGASEYFGPGTRLTVL.

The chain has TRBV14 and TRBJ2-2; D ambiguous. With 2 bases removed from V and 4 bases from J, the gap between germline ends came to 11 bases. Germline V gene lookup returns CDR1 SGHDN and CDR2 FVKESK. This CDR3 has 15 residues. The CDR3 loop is CASSQLRGSTGELFF. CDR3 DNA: TGTGCCAGCAGCCAACTCCGAGGATCCACCGGGGAGCTGTTTTTT. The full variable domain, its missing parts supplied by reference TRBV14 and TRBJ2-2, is EAGVTQFPSHSVIEKGQTVTLRCDPISGHDNLYWYRRVMGKEIKFLLHFVKESKQDESGMPNNRFLAERTGGTYSTLKVQPAELEDSGVYFCASSQLRGSTGELFFGEGSRLTVL.